The 17 T cell receptor beta chains given below trace back to one sample, sequenced in a study of T cell repertoires in cytomegalovirus infection. TCRdb itself ran the reads through MiXCR, one entry per CDR3 protein. The sample has some 450,000 distinct CDR3 sequences, approximately 33% seen once; the top ten hold roughly an eighth. The sequenced material came from PBMCs. The receptors were gathered from a human donor in good health (CMV status not recorded). Some clones in this sample may be carry-over from other donors' samples.

The rearrangement links TRBV5-1 to TRBJ2-5; 11 nucleotides agree with TRBD2. Trimming removed 4 bases from V and 3 bases from J; junction bases left unmatched: 5. CDR3 length equals 15 residues. Germline CDR1 SGHRS, CDR2 YFSETQ. In nucleotides, the CDR3 is TGCGCCAGCAGCATGACTAGCGGGGTAAAAGAGACCCAGTACTTC. This encodes CASSMTSGVKETQYF.

The chain uses TRBV4-1 and TRBJ1-6; TRBD1 agrees at 10 bases. Germline V gene lookup returns CDR1 MGHRA and CDR2 YSYEKL. CDR3 length: 16 amino acids. J gave up 6 bases and V 4 bases, and 6 bases lay outside the gene matches. The CDR3 DNA follows: TGCGCCAGCAGCCCGCCGGACAGGGGGGTTAATTCACCCCTCCACTTT. Protein sequence: CASSPPDRGVNSPLHF.

This clonotype was picked up a small number of times. This chain joins TRBV4-2 and TRBJ2-7; perhaps TRBD1 as D (7 bases). CDR1 is LGHNA, CDR2 YNFKEQ, per germline. The CDR3 spans 14 residues. V was pared by 4 bases and J by 2 bases, with 12 bases between. The CDR3 region has the DNA TGTGCCAGCAGCCCGGAGGGGGCCCCCTACGAGCAGTACTTC. Translation gives CASSPEGAPYEQYF.

J is TRBJ2-3 and V is TRBV7-6; D is tentatively TRBD1 or TRBD2 (6 bases each). V was shortened by 4 bases and J by 2 bases, with 13 bases between the two germline ends. CDR3 length equals 15 residues. Germline V gene data show CDR1 as SGHVS and CDR2 as FNYEAQ. The CDR3: CASSSRGDLTDTQYF. For the CDR3, the DNA is TGTGCCAGCAGCTCGAGGGGGGACCTCACAGATACGCAGTATTTT.

The V and J genes are TRBV2 and TRBJ2-1; D call uncertain. V was clipped by 4 bases and J by 7 bases, with 11 bases between them. The CDR3 sequence is 13 residues long. Germline V gives CDR1 SNHLY, CDR2 FYNNEI. The CDR3 coding sequence is TGTGCCAGCAGTGCTCCCAACGCAAATGAGCAGTTCTTC. Residues: CASSAPNANEQFF. The full variable domain, in which reference TRBV2 and TRBJ2-1 provide the parts outside the CDR3, is EPEVTQTPSHQVTQMGQEVILRCVPISNHLYFYWYRQILGQKVEFLVSFYNNEISEKSEIFDDQFSVERPDGSNFTLKIRSTKLEDSAMYFCASSAPNANEQFFGPGTRLTVL.

The V gene is TRBV6-1, the J gene TRBJ2-5; D call uncertain. The length of the CDR3 is 18 residues. Germline CDR1 and CDR2: MNHNS and SASEGT. V lost 3 bases and J lost 0, with 20 bases in between. The CDR3 sequence: CASSDQVLRWVNQETQYF. The CDR3 bases are TGTGCCAGCAGTGATCAGGTTTTGCGTTGGGTCAACCAAGAGACCCAGTACTTC.

The chain couples TRBV7-9 to TRBJ1-4; perhaps TRBD1 as D (6 bases). The CDR3 is made up of 17 amino acids. V was shortened by 4 bases and J by 8 bases, with 23 bases between the two germline ends. Germline V gives CDR1 SEHNR, CDR2 FQNEAQ (reference sequence). The CDR3: CASSSHPVGGAQEKLFF. The CDR3 DNA sequence: TGTGCCAGCAGCTCACACCCGGTGGGGGGGGCGCAAGAAAAACTGTTTTTT.

A few counts support this clonotype. This rearrangement joins TRBV27 to TRBJ1-2; D possibly corresponds to TRBD1 (5 bases). Germline assignment: CDR1 MNHEY and CDR2 SMNVEV (reference sequence). CDR3 length: 14 residues. Trimming left V 6 bases short and J 4 bases short, with 15 bases between. The CDR3 nucleotides are TGTGCCAGCAGGACAGCTAAGGATGCCTATGGCTACACCTTC. Translation: CASRTAKDAYGYTF.

V and J are TRBV4-1 and TRBJ1-6; no clear D gene. Trimming took off 0 bases at V and 8 bases at J, with 14 bases between the two ends. This CDR3 is 16 amino acids long. Germline CDR1 is MGHRA and CDR2 is YSYEKL. The CDR3 DNA follows: TGCGCCAGCAGCCAAGATTGGCCTACGTTCTATTCACCCCTCCACTTT. Translating it yields CASSQDWPTFYSPLHF.

J is TRBJ2-5 and V is TRBV7-2, with D perhaps TRBD1 (6 bases). The CDR3 is 15 amino acids. The V end was cut by 4 bases, the J end by 5 bases, with 17 bases between. Germline V gene lookup returns CDR1 SGHTA and CDR2 FQGNSA. In DNA form, the CDR3 reads TGTGCCAGCAGCTCCACCCCGACAGGACGGGAGACCCAGTACTTC. Translated, it gives CASSSTPTGRETQYF.

This clonotype has a count of ten or more. The chain uses TRBV7-8 and TRBJ2-5, with D possibly being TRBD2 (7 bases). The CDR3 totals 17 residues. CDR1 is SGHVS, CDR2 FQNEAQ, per germline. Trimming pared 5 bases from V and 2 bases from J, leaving 21 bases between. The CDR3 loop is CASSPKEWGGLQETQYF. The CDR3 DNA sequence: TGTGCCAGCAGCCCCAAAGAATGGGGGGGGCTTCAAGAGACCCAGTACTTC.

This chain connects TRBV2 to TRBJ2-3; D unresolved. CDR3 length: 13 amino acids. The V and J ends lost 1 base and 4 bases respectively, with 6 bases between them. The germline V gene has CDR1 SNHLY and CDR2 FYNNEI. DNA for the CDR3: TGTGCCAGCAGTGAAGGGCCGGCAGATACGCAGTATTTT. Its protein product is CASSEGPADTQYF.

This clonotype appeared a single time. This sequence joins TRBV11-1 and TRBJ2-1; D is unresolved. The CDR3 extends over 14 amino acids. V lost 5 bases to trimming and J lost 4 bases, with 12 bases between them. Germline CDR1 reads SGHAT; CDR2 reads FQDESV (reference sequence). The CDR3 nucleotides are TGTGCCAGCAGCCCACTTGGGCGGTACAATGAGCAGTTCTTC. This sequence encodes CASSPLGRYNEQFF.

A note on this clonotype: An end of the junction differs from the germline gene, which may be a read error. The chain combines TRBV6-1 with TRBJ1-6; D is unclear. Looked up from germline, CDR1 is MNHNS and CDR2 is SASEGT. The CDR3 is 14 residues long. CDR3 sequence: CASTEGSFNLPLHF. For the CDR3, the DNA is TGTGCCAGCACTGAAGGGTCGTTCAATTTGCCCCTGCACTTT.

About this clonotype: A read error may account for a junction end that differs from germline. The genes are TRBV28 and TRBJ1-1, with D perhaps matching TRBD1 (5 bases). Per germline, CDR1 MDHEN and CDR2 SYDVKM. The CDR3 length is 16 residues. Here the CDR3 reads CASITIQGVGNTAAFF. In nucleotides, the CDR3 is TGTGCCAGCATTACCATCCAAGGGGTAGGGAACACTGCAGCTTTCTTT.

As for this clonotype: One junction end does not reproduce the germline sequence, and a read error may be involved. The chain couples TRBV6-2 or TRBV6-3 to TRBJ2-1, with a possible D match to TRBD1 (7 bases). The V gene's germline CDR1 is MNHEY and CDR2 SVGEGT. The CDR3 runs to 16 residues. CDR3 coding DNA: TGTGCCAGCAGTTCCCTCCAGGGGGGCTCCTACAATGAGCAGTTATTC. Translated, it gives CASSSLQGGSYNEQLF.

V and J are TRBV12-5 and TRBJ1-5, with D perhaps matching TRBD1 (6 bases). CDR3 length: 14 residues. Germline CDR1 and CDR2: LGHNT and FRNRAP. Trimming removed 10 bases from V and 4 bases from J, with 17 bases in between. CDR3 sequence (DNA): TGTGCTACCGCGAACAGGGAAGGAAATCAGCCCCAGCATTTT. It translates to CATANREGNQPQHF.